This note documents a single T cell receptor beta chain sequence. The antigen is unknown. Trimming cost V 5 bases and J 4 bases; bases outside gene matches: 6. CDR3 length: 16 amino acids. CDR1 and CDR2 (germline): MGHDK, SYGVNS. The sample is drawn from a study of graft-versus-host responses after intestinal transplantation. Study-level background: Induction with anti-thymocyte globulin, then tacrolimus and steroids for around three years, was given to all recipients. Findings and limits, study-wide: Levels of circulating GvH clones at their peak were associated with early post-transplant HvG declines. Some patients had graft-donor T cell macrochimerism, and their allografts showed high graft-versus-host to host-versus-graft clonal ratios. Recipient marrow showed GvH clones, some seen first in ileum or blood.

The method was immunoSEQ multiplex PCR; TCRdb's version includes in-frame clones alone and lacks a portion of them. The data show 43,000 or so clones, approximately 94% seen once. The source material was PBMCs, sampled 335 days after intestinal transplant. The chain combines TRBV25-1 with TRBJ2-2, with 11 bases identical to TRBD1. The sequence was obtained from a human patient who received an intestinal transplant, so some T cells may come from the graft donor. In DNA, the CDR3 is TGTGCCAGCAGTCCGATGGGGACAGGGGGCACCGGGGAGCTGTTTTTT. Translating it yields CASSPMGTGGTGELFF.